A selection of T cell receptor beta chains follows, all from one sample in a study of blood T cells in healthy people across ages. TCRdb re-analysed the 5' RACE reads in MiXCR, keeping a single row per CDR3 protein. The table lists more than 800,000 distinct CDR3 sequences, more than 40% of them singletons, with 15% to 20% in the top ten. Sequenced: blood. These receptors all come from a woman in her sixties or seventies in good health. CDR3s include the opening cysteine and the closing phenylalanine or tryptophan. The D gene is left open where the match is weak. Size values are once, few and many counts, or a class for expanded clones, and some rows have none.

.,few,TRBJ2-3,TRBV20-1,TGCAGTGTTAAGCGGGTGAGGGACACAGATACGCAGTATTTT,CSVKRVRDTDTQYF
.,.,TRBJ2-5,TRBV10-3,TGTGCCATCAGTGAGTCCCGACAGTACGGGGAGACCCAGTACTTC,CAISESRQYGETQYF
.,.,TRBJ2-3,TRBV10-3,TGTGCCATCAGTGGGGGAGAAGGGACGCTCACATTCACAGATACGCAGTATTTT,CAISGGEGTLTFTDTQYF
TRBD1,.,TRBJ2-5,TRBV2,TGTGCCAGCAGTCGACAGGGGCCAGTAGGCATTGAAGAGACCCAGTACTTC,CASSRQGPVGIEETQYF
TRBD2,.,TRBJ2-1,TRBV15,TGTGCCACCAGCAGTGGCGGGAGGCGGAATGAGCAGTTCTTC,CATSSGGRRNEQFF
.,.,TRBJ2-7,TRBV12-3/TRBV12-4,TGTGCCAGCAGCACCCACGGAGCTTCCTACGAGCAGTACTTC,CASSTHGASYEQYF
.,.,TRBJ2-7,TRBV15,TGTGCCACCAGCAGTGCTAACGCTCCCTACGAGCAGTACTTC,CATSSANAPYEQYF
TRBD2,few,TRBJ2-5,TRBV20-1,TGCAGTGCGCCTATAGCGGGAGCGGGGGAGACCCAGTACTTC,CSAPIAGAGETQYF
TRBD2,.,TRBJ2-5,TRBV20-1,TGCAGTGCTAGATCACTAGCGGGGGTCCCCAATGAGCGGTACTTC,CSARSLAGVPNERYF
TRBD2,few,TRBJ2-5,TRBV7-9,TGTGCCAGCAGCGCGATTGCGGGAGTAGCCGGTAACCAAGAGACCCAGTACTTC,CASSAIAGVAGNQETQYF
TRBD1,few,TRBJ2-6,TRBV6-5,TGTGCCAGCAGTTCGCCCGGGACAGGGACCTCTGGGGCCAACGTCCTGACTTTC,CASSSPGTGTSGANVLTF
TRBD2,.,TRBJ2-7,TRBV7-2,TGTGCCAGCAGCTTACGAGCGGGAGTCCTCTACGAGCAGTACTTC,CASSLRAGVLYEQYF
TRBD2,once,TRBJ2-1,TRBV7-3,TGTGCCAGCAGCTTAACAGGGACTAGCCAGGTTGAGCAGTTCTTC,CASSLTGTSQVEQFF
.,.,TRBJ2-3,TRBV28,TGTGCCACTGAAAAAATGGACACAGATACGCAGTATTTT,CATEKMDTDTQYF
.,few,TRBJ2-1,TRBV12-3/TRBV12-4,TGTGCCAGCAGTTTAGGGTGGGCCTCAGGCGATGAGCAGTTCTTC,CASSLGWASGDEQFF
TRBD2,few,TRBJ2-1,TRBV20-1,TGCAGTGCTGCACCGTTAGGGAGGGGACTAGCGCAGGCCTACAATGAGCAGTTCTTC,CSAAPLGRGLAQAYNEQFF
TRBD2,once,TRBJ2-7,TRBV20-1,TGCAGTGCTAGCCTAATGCCCACTAGCGGGGCTGCCTACGAGCAGTACTTC,CSASLMPTSGAAYEQYF
.,many,TRBJ1-2,TRBV5-1,TGCGCCAGCAGCTGGGGTGCAGGGGATGGCTACACCTTC,CASSWGAGDGYTF
TRBD2,few,TRBJ2-7,TRBV29-1,TGCAGCGTTGAGCTGGGTGGGGGGACTAGCGGGAGGGAGAAAAGGGCGTATCTTTTCTACGAGCAGTACTTC,CSVELGGGTSGREKRAYLFYEQYF
TRBD2,.,TRBJ2-7,TRBV27,TGTGCCAGCAGGCAAAGCGGGAGCTTTGCCTACGAGCAGTACTTC,CASRQSGSFAYEQYF
TRBD1,.,TRBJ2-7,TRBV5-1,TGCGCCAGCAGCTTAGGACAGGATCCCCTCTTCTACAATGAGCAGTACTTC,CASSLGQDPLFYNEQYF
TRBD2,.,TRBJ2-7,TRBV7-8,TGTGCCAGCAGCTCCCCCATTATGCGGCGGGGGGATGCCTACGAGCAGTACTTC,CASSSPIMRRGDAYEQYF